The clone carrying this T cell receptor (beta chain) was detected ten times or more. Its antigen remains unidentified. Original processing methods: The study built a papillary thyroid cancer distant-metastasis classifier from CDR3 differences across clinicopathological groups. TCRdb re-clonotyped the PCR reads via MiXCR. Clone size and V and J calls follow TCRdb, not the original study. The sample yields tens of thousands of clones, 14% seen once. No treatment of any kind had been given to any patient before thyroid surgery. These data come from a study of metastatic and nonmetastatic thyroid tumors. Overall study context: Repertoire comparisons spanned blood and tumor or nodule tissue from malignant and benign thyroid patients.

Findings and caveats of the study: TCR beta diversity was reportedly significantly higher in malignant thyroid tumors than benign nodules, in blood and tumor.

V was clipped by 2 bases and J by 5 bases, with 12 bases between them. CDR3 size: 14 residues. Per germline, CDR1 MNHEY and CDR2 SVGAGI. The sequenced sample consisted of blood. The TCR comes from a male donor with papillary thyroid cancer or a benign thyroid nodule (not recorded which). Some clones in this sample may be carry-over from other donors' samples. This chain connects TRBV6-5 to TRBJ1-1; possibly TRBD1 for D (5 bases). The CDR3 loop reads CASSYGGVGTEAFF. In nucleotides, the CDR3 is TGTGCCAGCAGTTACGGAGGGGTGGGGACTGAAGCTTTCTTT.